Listed here are 3 T cell receptor beta chains from one sample, sequenced in a study of post-analysis software for immune sequencing data. These receptors have no known antigen. Study-level findings and limits: TRBV5-6, TRBV5-1 and TRBV20-1 belonged to a set of a handful of TRBV segments that were more frequent in patients than controls.

Unique molecular identifiers had been added to the TCR beta cDNA libraries. From the PCR reads, TCRdb called clonotypes with MiXCR, one entry per CDR3 protein. This table has roughly 580,000 distinct CDR3 sequences, 44% appearing once. Material for sequencing was blood. The receptors here all came from a girl aged 5 to 17 with multiple sclerosis.

This clonotype turned up a few times. CDR3 bases: TGCGCCAGCAGCCCTCCGGGACAGGGTAATTCACCCCTCCACTTT. This translates into CASSPPGQGNSPLHF. The chain recombines TRBV5-1 with TRBJ1-6, with 9 bases matching TRBD1. Trimming at V came to 4 bases and at J to 6 bases, leaving 5 bases not matched to a gene. The CDR3 spans 15 residues. Germline V lookup: CDR1 SGHRS, CDR2 YFSETQ.

On this clonotype: It may be a read error: a sequence one base away is much more abundant. This rearrangement joins TRBV7-2 to TRBJ2-7; 9 nucleotides agree with TRBD1. The CDR3 is 14 amino acids. Germline lookup yields CDR1 SGHTA and CDR2 FQGNSA. The trim removed 5 bases at V and 1 base at J, leaving 3 bases unmatched. In DNA, the CDR3 is TGTGCCAGCAGCCAACAGGGGGCGTCCTACGAGCAGTACTTC. Translation: CASSQQGASYEQYF.

The chain couples TRBV3-1 to TRBJ1-5; D is unresolved. Trimming shortened V by 1 base and J by 1 base, and 5 bases separated the two germline ends. Germline V gives CDR1 LGHDT, CDR2 YNNKEL (reference sequence). This CDR3 is built from 14 residues. The CDR3 here is CASSQGPSNQPQHF. In DNA form, the CDR3 reads TGTGCCAGCAGCCAAGGGCCGAGCAATCAGCCCCAGCATTTT.